This T cell receptor (beta chain) was identified during a study of CD8+ T cells in alopecia areata. About the study: Oral tofacitinib, 5 to 10 mg twice daily, was given in an open-label trial.

Alopecia areata patients provided lesional scalp punch biopsies and peripheral blood. V lost 5 bases, J lost 9 bases, and 15 bases stayed unmatched. The CDR3 consists of 18 residues. Germline V gene lookup returns CDR1 SGHVS and CDR2 FQNEAQ. Once RNA had been extracted, it was reverse transcribed into cDNA to act as the sequencing template. TCRdb keeps only in-frame clones here, not all; method: immunoSEQ multiplex PCR. Here the sample spans some 100,000 clones, 30% to 40% being singletons. This sequence joins TRBV7-8 and TRBJ2-1, with 14 bases lining up with TRBD2. The sample consisted of CD4+ T cells sorted from blood. The source of this sequence is a human donor with alopecia areata. In DNA, the CDR3 is TGTGCCAGCAGCCCCCCGAGTGGGACTAGCGGGGGAGAAGGTGAGCAGTTCTTC. Protein: CASSPPSGTSGGEGEQFF.